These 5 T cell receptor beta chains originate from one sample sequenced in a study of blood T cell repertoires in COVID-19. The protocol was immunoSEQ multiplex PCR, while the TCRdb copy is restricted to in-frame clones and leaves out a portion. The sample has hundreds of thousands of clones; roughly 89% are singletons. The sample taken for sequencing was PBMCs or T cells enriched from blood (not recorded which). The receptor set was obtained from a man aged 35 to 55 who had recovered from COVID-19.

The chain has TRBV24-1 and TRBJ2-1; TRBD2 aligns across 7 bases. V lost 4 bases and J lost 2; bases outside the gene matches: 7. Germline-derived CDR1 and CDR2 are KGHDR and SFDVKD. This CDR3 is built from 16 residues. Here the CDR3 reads CATSDFGGRAYNEQFF. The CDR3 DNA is TGTGCCACCAGTGACTTCGGAGGGAGGGCCTACAATGAGCAGTTCTTC.

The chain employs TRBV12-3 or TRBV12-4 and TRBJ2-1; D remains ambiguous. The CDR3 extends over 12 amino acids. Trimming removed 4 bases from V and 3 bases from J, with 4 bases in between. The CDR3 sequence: CASSSHYNEQFF. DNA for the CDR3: TGTGCCAGCAGTTCCCACTACAATGAGCAGTTCTTC.

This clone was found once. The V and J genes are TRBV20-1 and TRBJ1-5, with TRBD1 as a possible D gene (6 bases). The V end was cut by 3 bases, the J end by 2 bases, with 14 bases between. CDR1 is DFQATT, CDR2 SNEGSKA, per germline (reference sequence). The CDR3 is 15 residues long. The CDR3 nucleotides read TGCAGTGCTAGTGGCAGGGGAATTCGCAATCAGCCCCAGCATTTT. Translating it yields CSASGRGIRNQPQHF.

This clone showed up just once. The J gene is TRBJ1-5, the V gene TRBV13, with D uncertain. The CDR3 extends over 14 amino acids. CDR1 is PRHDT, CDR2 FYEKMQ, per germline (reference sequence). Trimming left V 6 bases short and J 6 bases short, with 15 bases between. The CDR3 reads CASSRRGAGQPQHF. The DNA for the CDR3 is TGTGCCAGCAGTCGCCGGGGTGCGGGTCAGCCCCAGCATTTT.

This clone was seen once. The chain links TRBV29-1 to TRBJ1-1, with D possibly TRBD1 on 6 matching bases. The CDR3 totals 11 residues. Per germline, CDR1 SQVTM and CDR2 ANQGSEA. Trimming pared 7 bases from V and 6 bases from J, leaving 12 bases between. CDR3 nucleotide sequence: TGCAGCGCACAGGGTGCCGCTGAAGCTTTCTTT. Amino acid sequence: CSAQGAAEAFF.